The 6 T cell receptor beta chains reported below all come from one sample, sequenced in a study of CD8 T cells in ankylosing spondylitis. TCRdb reprocessed the 5' RACE reads via MiXCR and lists one record per CDR3 protein. The top ten clones hold approximately 59% of a sample with about 90,000 distinct CDR3 sequences, roughly 30% of them seen once. The sample consisted of blood, either unsorted or a sorted T cell fraction (not recorded which). These receptors all come from a male donor with ankylosing spondylitis or in good health (not recorded which).

The chain is built from TRBV12-3 or TRBV12-4 and TRBJ2-5; D unresolved. This CDR3 contains 13 residues. Trimming took off 3 bases at V and 3 bases at J, with 8 bases between the two ends. CDR3 protein: CASSFVNEETQYF. CDR3 DNA: TGTGCCAGCAGTTTCGTCAACGAAGAGACCCAGTACTTC.

In this sample, this clonotype turned up a few times. The rearrangement joins TRBV5-1 to TRBJ2-3, with 8 positions matching TRBD1. Trimming at V came to 4 bases and at J to 4 bases, leaving 5 bases not matched to a gene. Looked up from germline, CDR1 is SGHRS and CDR2 is YFSETQ. This CDR3 region has 14 residues. The CDR3 DNA is TGCGCCAGCAGCAAGGACAGGGCATCAGATACGCAGTATTTT. It is translated as CASSKDRASDTQYF.

CDR3 nucleotide sequence: TGCAGTGCTATCGCAACTTCGGGCACAGATACGCAGTATTTT. It specifies CSAIATSGTDTQYF. The chain recombines TRBV20-1 with TRBJ2-3; no reliable D call. Germline V gene lookup returns CDR1 DFQATT and CDR2 SNEGSKA (reference sequence). This CDR3 has 14 residues. Between the trimmed V and J ends, which lost 4 bases and 1 base, there was a span of 12 bases.

The CDR3 spells CASSFVFPRRGAKNIQYF. The CDR3 nucleotides are TGTGCCAGCAGTTTTGTTTTTCCCAGGCGGGGAGCCAAAAACATTCAGTACTTC. The chain carries TRBV27 and TRBJ2-4; D is possibly TRBD2 (6 bases). Germline V gene data show CDR1 as MNHEY and CDR2 as SMNVEV (reference sequence). The V end was cut by 3 bases, the J end by 0 bases, with 18 bases between. The CDR3 spans 18 residues.

This clonotype was observed a handful of times. Because it lacks the conserved phenylalanine or tryptophan at the end, this CDR3 is likely a read error. The limits of the CDR3 on the DNA are not certain, so only TCRdb's listed CDR3 is given. V and J are TRBV7-2 and TRBJ2-1; TRBD2 is taken as the D call from the table, unchecked against the DNA. Germline V gene lookup returns CDR1 SGHTA and CDR2 FQGNSA. The CDR3 region is 12 residues in length, termini included. The CDR3 spells CASSLVGGGLIP.

The chain employs TRBV20-1 and TRBJ2-7; the D is unclear. This CDR3 has 13 amino acids. The V gene's germline CDR1 is DFQATT and CDR2 SNEGSKA (reference sequence). The germline V and J ends were trimmed by 5 bases and 5 bases, with 16 bases remaining between them. The CDR3 coding sequence is TGCAGTGCTGGCCTGGGCCCCCGGGACGAGCAGTACGTC. This encodes CSAGLGPRDEQYV.